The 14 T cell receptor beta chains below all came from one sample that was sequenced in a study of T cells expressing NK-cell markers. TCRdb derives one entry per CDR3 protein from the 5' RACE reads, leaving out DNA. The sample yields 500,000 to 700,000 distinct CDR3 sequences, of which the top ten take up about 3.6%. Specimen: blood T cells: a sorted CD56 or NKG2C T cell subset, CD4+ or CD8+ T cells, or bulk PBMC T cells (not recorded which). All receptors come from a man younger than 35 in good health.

CDR3 protein: CASTIDRPGRNTIYF. V is TRBV5-1 and J is TRBJ1-3; TCRdb's D gene call, TRBD1, goes unchecked for lack of DNA. This CDR3 has 15 residues. Looked up from germline, CDR1 is SGHRS and CDR2 is YFSETQ. The whole variable domain, remainder taken from reference TRBV5-1 and TRBJ1-3, is KAGVTQTPRYLIKTRGQQVTLSCSPISGHRSVSWYQQTPGQGLQFLFEYFSETQRNKGNFPGRFSGRQFSNSRSEMNVSTLELGDSALYLCASTIDRPGRNTIYFGEGSWLTVV.

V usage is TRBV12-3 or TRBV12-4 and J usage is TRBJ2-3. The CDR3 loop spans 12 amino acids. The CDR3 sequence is CASSSLRDTQYF.

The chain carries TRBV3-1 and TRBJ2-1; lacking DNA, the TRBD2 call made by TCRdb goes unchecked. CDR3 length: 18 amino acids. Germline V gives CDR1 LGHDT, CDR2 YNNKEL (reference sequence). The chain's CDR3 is CASSQDSAIGGVDNEQFF.

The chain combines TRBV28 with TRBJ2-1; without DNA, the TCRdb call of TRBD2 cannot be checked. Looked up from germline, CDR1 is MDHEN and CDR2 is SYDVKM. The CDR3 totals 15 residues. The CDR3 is CASTTTTSYRGGQFF.

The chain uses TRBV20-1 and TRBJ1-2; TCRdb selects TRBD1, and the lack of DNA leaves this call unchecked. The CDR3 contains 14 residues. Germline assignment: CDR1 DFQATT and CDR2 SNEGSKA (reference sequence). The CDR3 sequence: CSARDQGQHYGYTF.

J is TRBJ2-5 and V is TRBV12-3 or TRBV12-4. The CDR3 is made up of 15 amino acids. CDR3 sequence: CASSLGKRVWETQYF.

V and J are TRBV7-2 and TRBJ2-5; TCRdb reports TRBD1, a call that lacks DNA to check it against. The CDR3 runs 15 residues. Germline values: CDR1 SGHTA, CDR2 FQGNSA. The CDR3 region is CASSYQTGAKETQYF.

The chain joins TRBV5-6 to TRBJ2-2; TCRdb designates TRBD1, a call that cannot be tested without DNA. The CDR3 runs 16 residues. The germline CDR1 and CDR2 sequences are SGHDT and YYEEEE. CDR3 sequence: CASSLAGTKGAGELFF.

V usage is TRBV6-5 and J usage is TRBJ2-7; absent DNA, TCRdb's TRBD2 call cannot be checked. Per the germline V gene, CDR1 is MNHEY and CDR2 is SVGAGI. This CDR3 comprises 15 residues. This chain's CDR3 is CASSYSGSSSYEQYF.

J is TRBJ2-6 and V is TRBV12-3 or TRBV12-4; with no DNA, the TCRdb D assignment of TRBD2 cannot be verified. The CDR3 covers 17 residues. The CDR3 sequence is CASSLWAGSSGANVLTF.

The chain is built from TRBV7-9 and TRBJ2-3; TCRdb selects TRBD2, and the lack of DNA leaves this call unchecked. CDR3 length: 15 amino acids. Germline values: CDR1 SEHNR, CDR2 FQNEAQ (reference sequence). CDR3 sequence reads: CASSTPGGPTDTQYF.

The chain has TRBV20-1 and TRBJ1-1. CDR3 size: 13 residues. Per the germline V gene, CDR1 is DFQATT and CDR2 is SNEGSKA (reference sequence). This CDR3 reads CSAKTEMNTEAFF.

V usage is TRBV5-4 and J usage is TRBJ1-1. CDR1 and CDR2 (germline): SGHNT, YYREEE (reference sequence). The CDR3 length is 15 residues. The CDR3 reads CASSLAGVPGTEAFF.

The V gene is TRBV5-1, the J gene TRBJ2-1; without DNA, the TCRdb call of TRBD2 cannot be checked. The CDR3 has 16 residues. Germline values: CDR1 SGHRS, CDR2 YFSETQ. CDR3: CASSLGAGEAYNEQFF.